This T cell receptor (beta chain) was observed in a study of cytomegalovirus exposure and HLA in healthy donors. In the study overall: Researchers previously reported finding roughly 120 million unique TCR beta sequences from 170 million or so T cells.

General observations from the study: TCR beta chain V- and J-gene trimming was linked, in a later analysis, to a missense variant in DCLRE1C. The study flagged some 170 TCR beta chains as cytomegalovirus-associated. Earlier findings revealed that most TCR beta V segments proved productive either about 90% or about 30% of the time.

About this clone itself: Its target is unknown.

Vbeta (60) and Jbeta (13) primers were used in the PCR. Profiling relied on immunoSEQ multiplex PCR, and the TCRdb table lists in-frame clones only, not all of them. The sample records about 99,000 clones, around three quarters being singletons. Per the germline V gene, CDR1 is LGHNA and CDR2 is YSLEER. The trim removed 4 bases at V and 2 bases at J, leaving 10 bases unmatched. This CDR3 is built from 16 residues. This receptor was identified in a male donor in good health and CMV-seropositive. The chain employs TRBV4-3 and TRBJ2-7; 8 bases match TRBD1. The sample was PBMCs. CDR3 DNA: TGCGCCAGCAGCCGTACCGTGGACAGGGTTCCCTACGAGCAGTACTTC. Residues: CASSRTVDRVPYEQYF.